This T cell receptor (beta chain) comes out of a study of graft-versus-host responses after intestinal transplantation. Background on the study: Recipients had multivisceral, liver-intestinal, or isolated intestinal transplants. After anti-thymocyte globulin induction, recipients took tacrolimus and steroids for 3 to 4 years. Regarding the study as a whole: Early HvG declines after transplant were associated with peak circulating GvH clone levels.

Of note for this clone: Its antigen is still unknown.

This table comes from immunoSEQ multiplex PCR, and its TCRdb copy is limited to in-frame clones, with some not included. The table shows about 19,000 clones, with roughly 87% occurring only once. V was clipped by 6 bases and J by 2 bases; unmatched bases: 1. The germline V gene has CDR1 MNHEY and CDR2 SVGAGI. CDR3 length equals 13 residues. The chain has TRBV6-5 and TRBJ2-5; 9 nucleotides align to TRBD1. The sequence was obtained from a human patient who received an intestinal transplant, so some T cells may come from the graft donor. The material was PBMCs, obtained 14 days after transplant. CDR3 bases: TGTGCCAGCAGGGGACAGGGACAAGAGACCCAGTACTTC. Amino acid sequence: CASRGQGQETQYF.